This TCR beta chain is from a study of T cell changes during pregnancy in multiple sclerosis. Here immunoSEQ multiplex PCR was the method, and the copy in TCRdb shows in-frame clones only, minus some. The repertoire holds approximately 100,000 clones, with 91% as singletons. Trimming removed 4 bases from V and 8 bases from J, with 21 bases in between. The CDR3 is 15 residues long. CDR1 is SGHNT and CDR2 is YYREEE in the germline V gene (reference sequence). The clonotype comes from a female donor with multiple sclerosis, enrolled in a pregnancy study. The sequences come from peripheral blood, collected in the second trimester of pregnancy. This chain joins TRBV5-4 and TRBJ1-2; D might be TRBD1 (6 bases). The CDR3 loop is CASSLRGRPIQGYTF. DNA of the CDR3: TGTGCCAGCAGCCTGCGGGGGCGCCCGATCCAAGGCTACACCTTC. Supplemented by reference TRBV5-4 and TRBJ1-2, the full variable domain reads ETGVTQSPTHLIKTRGQQVTLRCSSQSGHNTVSWYQQALGQGPQFIFQYYREEENGRGNFPPRFSGLQFPNYSSELNVNALELDDSALYLCASSLRGRPIQGYTFGSGTRLTVV.